One sample yielded the 9 T cell receptor beta chains listed below, sequenced in a study of regulatory T cells in long-lasting Graves disease. The time point: persistent/refractory GD, antithyroid drugs over 5 years with positive TRAb. From RNA extracted from PBMCs, the TCR library was made. TCR beta libraries were built with iRepertoire HTBI primers and Arm-PCR of CDR3 regions. Using its own MiXCR run on the multiplex PCR reads, TCRdb lists one record per CDR3 protein. Among 400,000 to 450,000 distinct CDR3 sequences, 23% were seen once, and the ten largest hold about 26%. Here the sequenced sample was peripheral blood mononuclear cells (PBMCs), taken when the disease was refractory, from a patient treated with antithyroid drugs. These receptors were obtained from a female donor with Graves disease.

This clonotype has only one observation. This chain connects TRBV7-6 to TRBJ2-5, with D tentatively TRBD2 (6 bases). The ends were cut back, 5 bases at V and 1 base at J, with 17 bases in the middle. This CDR3 has 16 residues. Germline V gene lookup returns CDR1 SGHVS and CDR2 FNYEAQ. The CDR3 DNA reads as TGTGCCAGCAGCATGATTAGCGGAGCGATCCAAGAGACCCAGTACTTC. It is translated as CASSMISGAIQETQYF.

This clonotype has ten or more counts. The chain combines TRBV28 with TRBJ1-2; D ambiguous. Trimming stripped 3 bases from V and 0 bases from J, with 11 bases between. This CDR3 comprises 15 residues. CDR1 is MDHEN, CDR2 SYDVKM, per germline. CDR3 amino acids: CASSLLSPSNYGYTF. CDR3 sequence (DNA): TGTGCCAGCAGTTTGCTTTCACCGTCTAACTATGGCTACACCTTC.

This clonotype was counted only a few times. This sequence joins TRBV25-1 and TRBJ1-3; 7 nucleotides match TRBD1. CDR1 and CDR2 from the germline V gene are MGHDK and SYGVNS. The V and J ends lost 7 bases and 1 base, in that order; junction bases with no gene match: 4. The CDR3 spans 14 residues. The CDR3 loop is CASMQGGSGNTIYF. DNA for the CDR3: TGTGCCAGCATGCAGGGGGGGTCTGGAAACACCATATATTTT.

This clonotype was counted between two and nine times. The chain employs TRBV5-5 and TRBJ1-2; 7 nucleotides agree with TRBD1. The CDR3 spans 15 residues. J was trimmed by 2 bases and V by 4 bases; bases with no gene match: 8. CDR1 is SGHKS, CDR2 YYEKEE, per germline (reference sequence). CDR3 DNA: TGTGCCAGCAGCATAGCACAGGGGACGAACTATGGCTACACCTTC. The encoded protein is CASSIAQGTNYGYTF.

With regard to this clonotype: With a much larger clone just one base away, this may be a read error. The V gene is TRBV2, the J gene TRBJ2-5; 8 bases align to TRBD2. Germline V gene data show CDR1 as SNHLY and CDR2 as FYNNEI. The CDR3 is 14 residues long. The CDR3: CASSLAGSQETQHF. The CDR3 nucleotides read TGTGCCAGCAGCTTAGCGGGATCCCAAGAGACCCAGCACTTC.

The chain couples TRBV4-3 to TRBJ1-2; tentative D call: TRBD1 (6 bases). CDR1 LGHNA and CDR2 YSLEER come from the germline V gene. This CDR3 has 16 amino acids. Trimming removed 0 bases at V and 4 bases at J, with 15 bases between. Written as DNA, the CDR3 is TGCGCCAGCAGCCAAGAAAGGGGGAGACCCGGCTATGGCTACACCTTC. Translating it yields CASSQERGRPGYGYTF.

V is TRBV29-1 and J is TRBJ1-4; D perhaps matches TRBD1 (6 bases). With 3 bases removed from V and 2 bases from J, the gap between germline ends came to 10 bases. The CDR3 is 14 residues long. Germline values: CDR1 SQVTM, CDR2 ANQGSEA. CDR3 nucleotide sequence: TGCAGCGTTGAGGCAGGGGAGACTAATGAAAAACTGTTTTTT. This encodes CSVEAGETNEKLFF.

This clonotype was picked up many times. This chain links TRBV12-3 or TRBV12-4 with TRBJ2-7; 7 bases match TRBD1. J lost 6 bases, V lost 6 bases, and 14 bases had no gene match. The CDR3 consists of 15 residues. This CDR3 reads CASRYRQGEGREQYF. Written as DNA, the CDR3 is TGTGCCAGCAGATACCGACAGGGCGAGGGTCGCGAGCAGTACTTC.

This clonotype was seen at least ten times. The chain combines TRBV7-2 with TRBJ1-2; no definite D call. Trimming cost V 4 bases and J 8 bases, with 29 bases left between them. Per the germline V gene, CDR1 is SGHTA and CDR2 is FQGNSA. The CDR3 runs 18 residues. CDR3 amino acids: CASSSTSTRIGGVRGYTF. The CDR3 DNA reads as TGTGCCAGCAGCTCGACGTCAACCCGAATAGGAGGCGTGAGGGGCTACACCTTC.